This TCR beta chain was sequenced in a study of T cells in Graves' hyperthyroidism and ophthalmopathy. Study outcomes and limitations: Blood also held most thyroid clonotypes expanded beyond 0.001.

A note on this clonotype: Its matching antigen is unknown.

Amplification targeted TCR beta CDR3 regions from RNA transcripts. The HTBI primer set was used in a first-round RT-PCR of the TCR CDR3. TCRdb reanalysed the multiplex PCR reads using MiXCR and keeps one entry per CDR3 protein. The sample has approximately 500,000 distinct CDR3 sequences; roughly 46% are singletons. Patients with uncontrolled infections, other autoimmune diseases, pregnancy or lactation were excluded. The germline V gene has CDR1 SGDLS and CDR2 YYNGEE. V was pared by 6 bases and J by 4 bases, with 13 bases between. The CDR3 contains 14 residues. The source material was peripheral blood or thyroid tissue (not recorded which). V gene TRBV9 combines with J gene TRBJ1-4; D unclear. The sequence was collected from a woman aged 18-29 years with Graves' hyperthyroidism. CDR3 region: CASTQSGLNEKLFF. CDR3 nucleotides: TGTGCCAGCACCCAGTCTGGGCTTAATGAAAAACTGTTTTTT. Full variable domain (rest looked up from reference TRBV9 and TRBJ1-4): DSGVTQTPKHLITATGQRVTLRCSPRSGDLSVYWYQQSLDQGLQFLIQYYNGEERAKGNILERFSAQQFPDLHSELNLSSLELGDSALYFCASTQSGLNEKLFFGSGTQLSVL.